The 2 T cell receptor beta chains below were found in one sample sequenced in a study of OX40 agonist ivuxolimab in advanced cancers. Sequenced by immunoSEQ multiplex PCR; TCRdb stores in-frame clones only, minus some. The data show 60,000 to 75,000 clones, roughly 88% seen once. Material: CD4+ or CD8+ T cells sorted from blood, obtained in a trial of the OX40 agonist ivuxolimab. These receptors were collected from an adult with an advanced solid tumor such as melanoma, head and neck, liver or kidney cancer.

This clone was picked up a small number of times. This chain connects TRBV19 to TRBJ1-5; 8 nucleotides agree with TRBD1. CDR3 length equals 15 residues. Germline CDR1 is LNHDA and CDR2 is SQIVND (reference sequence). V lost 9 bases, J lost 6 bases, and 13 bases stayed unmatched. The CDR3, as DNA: TGTGCCAGCCACACTCAGGGGGCGTGGGGTCAGCCCCAGCATTTT. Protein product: CASHTQGAWGQPQHF.

This chain's CDR3 is CATGTPNEKLFF. CDR3 DNA: TGTGCCACCGGGACACCGAATGAAAAACTGTTTTTT. This chain links TRBV7-9 with TRBJ1-4; D might be TRBD1 (6 bases). From germline, CDR1 is SEHNR and CDR2 FQNEAQ (reference sequence). Deletions cut 10 bases from V and 5 bases from J, with 11 bases between. CDR3 length: 12 residues.